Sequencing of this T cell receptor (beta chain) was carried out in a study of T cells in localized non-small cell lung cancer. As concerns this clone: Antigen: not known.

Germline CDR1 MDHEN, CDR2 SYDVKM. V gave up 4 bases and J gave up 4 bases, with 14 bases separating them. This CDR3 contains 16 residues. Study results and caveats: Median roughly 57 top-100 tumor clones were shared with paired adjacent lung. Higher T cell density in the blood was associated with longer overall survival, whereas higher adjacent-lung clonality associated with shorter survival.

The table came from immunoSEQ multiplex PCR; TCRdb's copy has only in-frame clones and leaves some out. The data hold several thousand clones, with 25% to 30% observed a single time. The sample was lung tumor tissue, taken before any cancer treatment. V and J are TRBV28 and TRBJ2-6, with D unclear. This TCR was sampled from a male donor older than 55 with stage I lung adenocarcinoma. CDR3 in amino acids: CASSSADASGANVLTF. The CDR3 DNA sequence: TGTGCCAGCAGTTCCGCGGACGCCTCCGGGGCCAACGTCCTGACTTTC.